These T cell receptor beta chains were read from a single sample in a study of blood T cell repertoires in COVID-19. Libraries were prepared by immunoSEQ multiplex PCR; TCRdb keeps only in-frame clonotypes and omits some of them. The sample holds approximately 300,000 clones, roughly 90% seen once. Sequenced sample: PBMCs or T cells enriched from blood (not recorded which). These receptors all come from a man aged 55 to 70 who had recovered from COVID-19. The CDR3 runs from the conserved cysteine through the conserved F or W. Each record gives: V gene, J gene, D gene, CDR3 length, CDR3 DNA, CDR3 protein. D genes are given only for firm matches.

v_gene: TRBV24-1
j_gene: TRBJ2-1
d_gene: .
len: 13
CDR3nt: TGTGCCACCAGTGTGACCGGGTTCAATGAGCAGTTCTTC
CDR3aa: CATSVTGFNEQFF

v_gene: TRBV19
j_gene: TRBJ2-1
d_gene: TRBD2
len: 15
CDR3nt: TGTGCCAGTAGTCCCGGGACTACCACCTACAATGAGCAGTTCTTC
CDR3aa: CASSPGTTTYNEQFF

v_gene: TRBV7-6
j_gene: TRBJ2-7
d_gene: TRBD2
len: 15
CDR3nt: TGTGCCAGCAGCGCCCTAGCGGGACCCCCCTACGAGCAGTACTTC
CDR3aa: CASSALAGPPYEQYF

v_gene: TRBV28
j_gene: TRBJ1-5
d_gene: .
len: 14
CDR3nt: TGTGCCAGCAGTTTATTTGCGGGAACTCAGCCCCAGCATTTT
CDR3aa: CASSLFAGTQPQHF

v_gene: TRBV5-1
j_gene: TRBJ2-7
d_gene: .
len: 15
CDR3nt: TGCGCCAGCAGCTTGGAACAGCAAAGCTCCTACGAGCAGTACTTC
CDR3aa: CASSLEQQSSYEQYF

v_gene: TRBV5-1
j_gene: TRBJ2-2
d_gene: TRBD2
len: 15
CDR3nt: TGCGCCAGCAGCTATCTAGCGGGAGGGGACGGGGAGCTGTTTTTT
CDR3aa: CASSYLAGGDGELFF

v_gene: TRBV21-1
j_gene: TRBJ2-5
d_gene: .
len: 13
CDR3nt: TGTGCCAGCAGCAATACAGAGCAAGAGACCCAGTACTTC
CDR3aa: CASSNTEQETQYF

v_gene: TRBV11-2
j_gene: TRBJ1-5
d_gene: .
len: 13
CDR3nt: TGTGCCAGCAGCTTAGACAGGGATCAGCCCCAGCATTTT
CDR3aa: CASSLDRDQPQHF

v_gene: TRBV7-9
j_gene: TRBJ2-7
d_gene: TRBD2
len: 15
CDR3nt: TGTGCCAGCAGCGACGTGACTAGCGGGAGATACGAGCAGTACTTC
CDR3aa: CASSDVTSGRYEQYF

v_gene: TRBV13
j_gene: TRBJ1-3
d_gene: TRBD1
len: 16
CDR3nt: TGTGCCAGCAGCTCTATAGGGGACAGCTCTGGAAACACCATATATTTT
CDR3aa: CASSSIGDSSGNTIYF

v_gene: TRBV6-2/TRBV6-3
j_gene: TRBJ2-1
d_gene: TRBD2
len: 13
CDR3nt: TGTGCCAGCAGCCGGGACTATAACAATGAGCAGTTCTTC
CDR3aa: CASSRDYNNEQFF

v_gene: TRBV3-1/TRBV3-2
j_gene: TRBJ2-5
d_gene: TRBD1
len: 14
CDR3nt: TGTGCCAGCAGCCCAACGACAGGGCAAGAGACCCAGTACTTC
CDR3aa: CASSPTTGQETQYF

v_gene: TRBV19
j_gene: TRBJ2-1
d_gene: TRBD2
len: 17
CDR3nt: TGTGCCAGTAGTCCCGCCGGGGAAGCGGGATTTTTAAATGAGCAGTTCTTC
CDR3aa: CASSPAGEAGFLNEQFF

v_gene: TRBV4-2
j_gene: TRBJ1-4
d_gene: .
len: 16
CDR3nt: TGTGCCAGCAGCCAAGCGAGGTTTGCAACTAATGAAAAACTGTTTTTT
CDR3aa: CASSQARFATNEKLFF